This T cell receptor (beta chain) was captured in a study of cytomegalovirus exposure and HLA in healthy donors (dated by TCRdb to 2016 to 2017). As for the study more broadly: According to an earlier analysis of 587 of the donors, some 180 million T cells yielded 117 million unique TCR beta sequences and 276 Gb of sequence data. An early release covering about 600 HLA-typed donors comprised about 300 gigabases of sequencing data and around 85 million unique TCR sequences. Of the 398 genotyped donors, over 65% fell in the genetic ancestry cluster associated with self-reported Caucasian donors. Besides the first cohort of hundreds of subjects, a separate validation cohort made up of over 95 different subjects was used. The study aimed to test whether signatures of past pathogen exposure could be identified by cataloging public T cell receptors. An earlier analysis of around 580 of the donors used high-throughput TCR beta sequencing to judge whether each TCR beta V gene segment behaved as functional or pseudogenic. Donor age, sex, ethnicity and CMV serostatus were compiled alongside the repertoire data. The study used immunosequencing to profile the T cell repertoires of several hundred subjects and linked those repertoires to cytomegalovirus serostatus. To study patterns of TCR occurrence, a later analysis re-analyzed previously published TCR beta repertoires from around 700 donors and added high-resolution HLA genotyping. Every repertoire in the discovery cohort had been generated on one and the same sequencing platform. High-throughput TCR immunosequencing, statistical association of individual TCRs with disease status, and machine learning were combined to predict cytomegalovirus infection status. Because of strong linkage in the cohort, four or five DR-DQ haplotypes were treated as single units for association and clustering. Typing coverage varied by locus: 629-630 donors for A, B, C, DRB1 and DQB1; roughly 500 for DQA1; more than 600 for DPA1; 450 to 480 for DPB1. Class I and class II HLA loci were covered by the typing at four-digit resolution. In the later analysis, no new phenotypic data were used to find candidate immune exposures; instead, reliance was placed on TCR beta sequences and their occurrence across donors. A later genetic analysis took genome-wide SNP genotypes for about 60% of the roughly 670 donors and used that subset as a discovery cohort. Among 300 to 450 genotyped donors of the cohort, an average of approximately 240,000 unique TCR beta nucleotide sequences were sequenced per donor, roughly a sixth of them non-productive. Broad study findings and their caveats: The sequencing pipeline was judged likely to have produced a cluster of highly shared sequence variants as a technical artifact. Linkage disequilibrium might explain the correlated functional status among segregating V segments, but an unknown experimental factor could not be excluded. In a later analysis, most CMV-associated TCR beta chains were found to appear HLA-restricted, with HLA associations seemingly driven largely by CMV exposure. In a later analysis, TCR association rates were found to vary across HLA loci, with the most associated TCRs seen for DRB1 alleles and the fewest for HLA-C alleles. For the cohort, immune exposure information was limited to CMV serostatus. In vitro tests confirmed that a few of the cytomegalovirus-associated TCR beta chains recognize cytomegalovirus antigens. When HLA alleles, especially DR and DQ, strongly co-occurred, attributing TCR associations to individual alleles was difficult. The 87-base-pair reads could not distinguish some IMGT-functional V segments, including TRBV6-2 and TRBV6-3, so those segments were excluded. A further reported finding was that TCR beta sequences accurately predicted the HLA-A and HLA-B alleles for most subjects in the first cohort. Because counts were too low, fewer than 20 rarely observed V segments, including chromosome 9 orphons, were excluded from the earlier analysis of 587 of the donors. Most TCR sequences were observed very rarely across donors, whereas some public TCRs were present in many individuals. A later analysis associated 16,951 TCR beta sequences with specific HLA alleles at a false discovery rate of 0.05. In an earlier analysis of several hundred of the donors, most TCR beta V segments were observed in productive rearrangements about 87% or about 30% of the time, broadly matching IMGT annotations. Because HLA typing was unavailable for some donors at each locus, only the typed subset was used in association tests. In both the original and validation cohorts, the classifier was reported to diagnose cytomegalovirus status with high specificity and sensitivity. The authors suggested that the approach could potentially be extended to other disease states and immunological phenotypes. A total of about 180 TCR beta chains were listed by the study as associated with cytomegalovirus. An association between a missense DCLRE1C variant and V-gene and J-gene trimming of TCR beta chains was found in a later genetic analysis and replicated in an independent cohort. Several of the top co-occurrence clusters appeared to be linked to parvovirus B19, influenza, CMV and Epstein-Barr virus, according to a later analysis. A later analysis found that HLA-associated TCR beta chains were more clonally expanded and had lower generation probabilities than equally common non-associated chains. The presence/absence analyses assumed that sequencing depth was roughly uniform across donors, and that assumption may not be true. In a later genetic analysis, fewer N-insertions in productive TCRs were reported among donors in an Asian-associated ancestry cluster than the roughly 710-donor mean. This cohort had only TCR beta chains sequenced, and the lack of alpha or paired-chain data limited which features could be detected.

The cohort consisted of fewer than 700 healthy bone marrow donors. At the time of sampling, all cohort members were nominally healthy, though unrecorded immune exposures were likely present. The donor tested CMV seropositive and was one of the 289 seropositive cohort members. Every donor gave a peripheral blood sample, and the peripheral blood mononuclear cells from that sample were used for TCR beta sequencing. Genomic DNA was extracted from the blood cell samples with the Qiagen DNeasy Blood Extraction Kit. Per the germline V gene, LGHNA is the CDR1 and YNFKEQ is the CDR2. Trimming accounts for 2 bases at V and 8 bases at J, while the number of junction bases matched to no gene is 12. The CDR3 spans 16 residues, from the cysteine through the phenylalanine. The only DNA kept is the CDR3, 48 bases in frame from the first base. The method behind the library was the immunoSEQ multiplex PCR assay. A mixture of 60 forward primers for TCR Vbeta segments and 13 reverse primers for TCR Jbeta segments was used in the multiplex PCR. Amplification of the CDR3 region of rearranged TCR beta genes was performed with a multiplex PCR assay on genomic DNA. On the Illumina HiSeq System, the amplified TCR beta libraries were sequenced as 87-base-pair reads. As for the original processing: In a later analysis, tens of millions of unique TCR beta chains were counted across the 500 to 850 repertoires, and roughly 11 million of these chains were shared by at least two donors. Raw reads were error-corrected and collapsed into unique sequences by a nearest-neighbor algorithm in which closely related sequences were merged to remove PCR and sequencing errors. Alignment of CDR3 sequences to IMGT reference sequences was used to assign V, D and J gene segments. For a sequence to be retained, a match of at least six nucleotides was required to both a V gene segment and a J gene segment. Rearrangements were classified as productive when the CDR3 lacked stop codons and remained in frame with V and J, and all other rearrangements were classified as non-productive. CDR3 was defined by IMGT convention, running from the second conserved V-encoded cysteine to the conserved J-encoded phenylalanine. The earlier analysis of 500 to 600 of the donors excluded sequences that lacked an unambiguous match to a single V gene segment. In an earlier analysis of approximately 500 of the donors, a V segment was called functional when productive rearrangements were above 56.7%, and segregating when the standard deviation between donors exceeded 5%. A statistical classification framework was developed to diagnose cytomegalovirus status using the catalog of TCR beta chain sequences. V and J gene assignment, in a later analysis, came from comparing TCR nucleotide sequences with IMGT/GENE-DB human TR gene sequences. The TCRdist pipeline was used in a later analysis to assign CDR3 sequences and most-parsimonious VDJ recombination scenarios. In a later analysis, each TCR beta chain was defined by its CDR3 amino acid sequence together with its V-gene family, and reads without a unique V-gene family were excluded. In a later analysis, approximately 640 highly shared, low-generation-probability nucleotide sequences were removed to address suspected cross-contamination and a sequencing artifact. A later analysis calculated a clonal expansion index for each public chain from normalized within-repertoire ranks of inferred template counts. Generation probabilities in a later analysis came from a VDJ recombination model fitted to out-of-frame rearrangements, and those results were checked against IGoR. In a later analysis, hypergeometric tests were used to score TCR-TCR, TCR-HLA and TCR-CMV co-occurrence, with a repertoire-size bias correction applied to TCR pairs. In a later analysis, false discovery rates were estimated by permuting HLA or CMV assignments 20 times. A later analysis grouped co-occurring TCRs with DBSCAN, adding TCRdist sequence similarity when clustering within HLA-allele-positive subsets. Repertoires with fewer than 30,000 or more than 120,000 public chains, plus five repertoires with anomalous nucleotide sharing, were excluded from co-occurrence clustering. Entries here come from immuneACCESS through TCRdb and include only in-frame sequences with V and J called. Some clones fail to appear in such tables; in the studies checked, an unresolved V gene covers under half of the shortfall, and the cause of the remainder is unknown. That table supplies the V and J calls and clone size; D and trimming were determined from the DNA. The sample profile shows approximately 97,000 clones; around 81% of them were found once. The ten largest make up 4.5% to 6.5% of the sample.

Worth noting for this clone: Its antigen is still unknown. Base qualities are not provided; no much larger clone lies one nucleotide away.

The chain is made from TRBV4-2 and TRBJ2-1, with TRBD2 identical over 7 junction bases. The sequence derives from a man aged 40-55 years in good health and CMV-seropositive. Sequencing was carried out using PBMCs. The DNA sequence is as follows: TGTGCCAGCAGCCAATTACTTTTGGCGGGAGCGGATGAGCAGTTCTTC. Translated, it gives CASSQLLLAGADEQFF.